These 30 T cell receptor beta chains originate from one sample sequenced in a study of CD8 T cells in Susac syndrome. RNA was extracted with the RNeasy kit, and a quantity of about 0.45 to 1 ug was reverse transcribed using random hexamers. One entry per CDR3 protein, called by TCRdb with MiXCR from the immunoSEQ multiplex PCR reads. The sample shows about 150,000 distinct CDR3 sequences, approximately 93% of them seen only once. The sequenced material came from CD4+ T cells from PBMCs. These receptors originate from a human donor in good health.

This clonotype was seen just once. The CDR3 here is CASSERRPTYF. CDR3 nucleotides: TGTGCCAGCAGTGAAAGGCGGCCTACGTATTTT. The chain couples TRBV2 to TRBJ2-3, with D unresolved. This CDR3 is 11 amino acids long. Germline CDR1 is SNHLY and CDR2 is FYNNEI. V lost 2 bases to trimming and J lost 14 bases, with 11 bases between them.

The CDR3 DNA follows: TGTGCCAGCAGCGTTACCGGGACGGCGGCCTACGAGCAGTACTTC. This encodes CASSVTGTAAYEQYF. The genes are TRBV9 and TRBJ2-7; D is perhaps TRBD1 or TRBD2 (5 bases each). Trimming removed 2 bases at V and 2 bases at J, with 14 bases between. The CDR3 contains 15 residues. The germline CDR1 and CDR2 sequences are SGDLS and YYNGEE.

The chain couples TRBV2 to TRBJ2-1; 10 nucleotides agree with TRBD1. Germline V gives CDR1 SNHLY, CDR2 FYNNEI. The CDR3 runs 15 residues. The V segment lost 8 bases and the J segment 4 bases; nucleotides outside the gene matches: 8. CDR3 nucleotide sequence: TGTGCCAGCGATAGGCCGGGACAGGGGTACAATGAGCAGTTCTTC. Encoded protein: CASDRPGQGYNEQFF. Full variable domain (outside the CDR3, taken from reference TRBV2 and TRBJ2-1): EPEVTQTPSHQVTQMGQEVILRCVPISNHLYFYWYRQILGQKVEFLVSFYNNEISEKSEIFDDQFSVERPDGSNFTLKIRSTKLEDSAMYFCASDRPGQGYNEQFFGPGTRLTVL.

This chain joins TRBV7-6 and TRBJ2-1, with 15 bases matching TRBD2. CDR1 and CDR2 (germline): SGHVS, FNYEAQ. After removal of 3 bases from V and 2 bases from J, the junction contained 5 bases not matched to a gene. CDR3 length: 18 amino acids. The CDR3 nucleotides are TGTGCCAGCAGCTTGTCCGGGACTAGCGGGAGGACCTACAATGAGCAGTTCTTC. Its protein product is CASSLSGTSGRTYNEQFF.

The chain employs TRBV24-1 and TRBJ1-5, with D possibly matching TRBD1 (5 bases). The CDR3 length is 15 residues. CDR1 is KGHDR, CDR2 SFDVKD, per germline. The germline V and J ends were trimmed by 4 bases and 1 base, with 10 bases remaining between them. Written as DNA, the CDR3 is TGTGCCACCAGTGACACCCAGGGAAGCAATCAGCCCCAGCATTTT. It encodes CATSDTQGSNQPQHF.

The gene calls are TRBV5-4 and TRBJ1-1, with D hard to call. Germline V gives CDR1 SGHNT, CDR2 YYREEE (reference sequence). This CDR3 has 15 amino acids. The V end lost 0 bases, the J end lost 11 bases, and 20 bases lay between the germline ends. The CDR3 DNA reads TGTGCCAGCAGCTTGGCCGGTGTAGTAGGGTTTCGGGCTTTCTTT. Its translation is CASSLAGVVGFRAFF.

This clonotype has just a few counts. The chain uses TRBV10-3 and TRBJ1-1, with 8 bases matching TRBD1. CDR1 is ENHRY, CDR2 SYGVKD, per germline. This CDR3 region has 14 residues. Unmatched junction bases numbered 2, after V lost 4 bases and J lost 1 base. Here the CDR3 reads CAISGDRGNTEAFF. CDR3 sequence (DNA): TGTGCCATCAGTGGCGACAGGGGGAACACTGAAGCTTTCTTT.

In DNA form, the CDR3 reads TGCAGCGTTGAACCCAGAAGACAGGGGGTCCCTCCCTACGAGCAGTACTTC. Its translation is CSVEPRRQGVPPYEQYF. The rearrangement joins TRBV29-1 to TRBJ2-7, with 9 bases fitting TRBD1. CDR1 and CDR2 from the germline V gene are SQVTM and ANQGSEA. This CDR3 region has 17 residues. V was clipped by 2 bases and J by 2 bases; unmatched bases: 13.

This clonotype appeared a single time. The chain couples TRBV5-1 to TRBJ2-7; 7 nucleotides agree with TRBD2. V shed 4 bases, J shed 0 bases, and the junction held 7 bases outside the gene matches. The CDR3 is made up of 15 amino acids. The V gene's germline CDR1 is SGHRS and CDR2 YFSETQ. The CDR3 here is CASSESGGSSYEQYF. DNA of the CDR3: TGCGCCAGCAGCGAGTCAGGCGGGAGCTCCTACGAGCAGTACTTC. The full variable domain, rest sourced from reference TRBV5-1 and TRBJ2-7, is KAGVTQTPRYLIKTRGQQVTLSCSPISGHRSVSWYQQTPGQGLQFLFEYFSETQRNKGNFPGRFSGRQFSNSRSEMNVSTLELGDSALYLCASSESGGSSYEQYFGPGTRLTVT.

CDR3 residues: CASSYSQDLPYEQYF. The CDR3 coding sequence is TGTGCCAGCAGTTACTCTCAGGACTTACCCTACGAGCAGTACTTC. The rearrangement joins TRBV6-2 or TRBV6-3 to TRBJ2-7; tentative D call: TRBD2 (5 bases). Trimming pared 0 bases from V and 2 bases from J, leaving 11 bases between. This CDR3 spans 15 amino acids. The germline V gene encodes CDR1 MNHEY and CDR2 SVGEGT.

The CDR3 DNA reads TGCGCCAGCAGCTTTGGCGTCCTGGTCGCCGAGCAGTACTTC. Residues: CASSFGVLVAEQYF. The chain uses TRBV5-1 and TRBJ2-7; D is uncertain. The CDR3 runs to 14 residues. Looked up from germline, CDR1 is SGHRS and CDR2 is YFSETQ. Between the trimmed V and J ends, which lost 2 bases and 6 bases, there was a span of 15 bases. Full variable domain (rest looked up from reference TRBV5-1 and TRBJ2-7): KAGVTQTPRYLIKTRGQQVTLSCSPISGHRSVSWYQQTPGQGLQFLFEYFSETQRNKGNFPGRFSGRQFSNSRSEMNVSTLELGDSALYLCASSFGVLVAEQYFGPGTRLTVT.

V and J are TRBV10-3 and TRBJ1-2, with a weak D call TRBD1 (5 bases). V lost 5 bases to trimming and J lost 3 bases, with 10 bases between them. The germline V gene has CDR1 ENHRY and CDR2 SYGVKD. The CDR3 contains 13 residues. The CDR3 coding sequence is TGTGCCATCAGTCCAGGGTCGGACTATGGCTACACCTTC. Protein: CAISPGSDYGYTF.

The V call is TRBV6-4, the J call TRBJ2-1, with D possibly matching TRBD2 (5 bases). The CDR3 length is 17 residues. V lost 5 bases and J 0 bases, leaving 17 bases between the germline ends. Germline loops: CDR1 MRHNA, CDR2 SNTAGT. Here the CDR3 DNA reads TGTGCCAGCAGTCACCACTCGACTGGGAGCTCCTACAATGAGCAGTTCTTC. This codes for CASSHHSTGSSYNEQFF.

The chain carries TRBV7-2 and TRBJ2-1, with D unresolved. This CDR3 comprises 15 residues. Germline assignment: CDR1 SGHTA and CDR2 FQGNSA. V was pared by 5 bases and J by 6 bases, with 17 bases between. Here the CDR3 DNA reads TGTGCCAGCAGCCCCGACTGGGTAGGTGGCAATGAGCAGTTCTTC. Translating gives CASSPDWVGGNEQFF. Complete variable domain (other parts from reference TRBV7-2 and TRBJ2-1): GAGVSQSPSNKVTEKGKDVELRCDPISGHTALYWYRQSLGQGLEFLIYFQGNSAPDKSGLPSDRFSAERTGGSVSTLTIQRTQQEDSAVYLCASSPDWVGGNEQFFGPGTRLTVL.

About this clonotype: Germline is not matched at one junction end, which may reflect a read error. The V and J genes are TRBV7-7 and TRBJ2-5, with D possibly matching TRBD2 (5 bases). Germline CDR1 SSHAT, CDR2 FNYEAQ (reference sequence). The CDR3 loop spans 15 amino acids. The CDR3: CASSLGGSRAETQYF. In nucleotides, the CDR3 is TGTGCTAGCAGCTTAGGTGGGAGCCGAGCAGAGACCCAGTACTTC.

The rearrangement joins TRBV9 to TRBJ2-5; D is unclear. This CDR3 is 18 amino acids long. The V gene's germline CDR1 is SGDLS and CDR2 YYNGEE. The V end was cut by 2 bases, the J end by 5 bases, with 25 bases between. CDR3 in DNA: TGTGCCAGCAGCGTTATTAAAGCCCTTATGGGGTGGTCGGAGACCCAGTACTTC. Its translation is CASSVIKALMGWSETQYF.

In this sample, this clonotype turned up once. This chain joins TRBV7-9 and TRBJ2-1; TRBD2 matches 9 bases. V dropped 1 base and J dropped 3; count of bases not matched to a gene: 10. The CDR3 is 18 residues long. Germline V gene sequence: CDR1 SEHNR, CDR2 FQNEAQ (reference sequence). CDR3 amino acids: CASSLGTSAYSFYNEQFF. CDR3 nucleotide sequence: TGTGCCAGCAGCTTAGGGACTAGCGCGTACAGTTTCTACAATGAGCAGTTCTTC.

The CDR3 spells CSVFGSGANVLTF. DNA of the CDR3: TGCAGCGTTTTCGGCTCTGGGGCCAACGTCCTGACTTTC. This sequence joins TRBV29-1 and TRBJ2-6; D is undetermined. The V end lost 5 bases, the J end lost 0 bases, and 5 bases lay between the germline ends. The CDR3 runs 13 residues. Looked up from germline, CDR1 is SQVTM and CDR2 is ANQGSEA.

The V call is TRBV18, the J call TRBJ1-5, with a weak D call TRBD1 (6 bases). Trimming took off 3 bases at V and 1 base at J, with 13 bases between the two ends. Germline CDR1 and CDR2: KGHSH and LQKENI. This CDR3 is built from 16 residues. The CDR3 region is CASSPGAMGSNQPQHF. The CDR3 nucleotides are TGTGCCAGCTCACCGGGGGCTATGGGCAGCAATCAGCCCCAGCATTTT.

The chain combines TRBV30 with TRBJ1-3; D is unresolved. Germline CDR1 is GTSNPN and CDR2 is SVGIG (reference sequence). This CDR3 spans 15 amino acids. With 0 bases removed from V and 4 bases from J, the gap between germline ends came to 13 bases. The CDR3 bases are TGTGCCTGGAGTGTCTCCGCCGGGATAGGAAACACCATATATTTT. This encodes CAWSVSAGIGNTIYF.

The chain links TRBV5-4 to TRBJ2-3; D may match TRBD1 or TRBD2 (5 bases each). Between the trimmed V and J ends, which lost 7 bases and 2 bases, there was a span of 8 bases. CDR3 length: 12 amino acids. Per the germline V gene, CDR1 is SGHNT and CDR2 is YYREEE (reference sequence). The DNA of the CDR3 is TGTGCCAGCGGGACGGCCACAGATACGCAGTATTTT. It is translated as CASGTATDTQYF.

This chain links TRBV24-1 with TRBJ2-5, with 11 bases fitting TRBD1. The CDR3 covers 16 residues. Germline V gives CDR1 KGHDR, CDR2 SFDVKD. J lost 1 base, V lost 4 bases, and 4 bases had no gene match. CDR3 DNA sequence: TGTGCCACCAGTGAATCCGGGACAGGGGGCCAAGAGACCCAGTACTTC. This gives the protein CATSESGTGGQETQYF.

The genes are TRBV2 and TRBJ2-1; 10 positions agree with TRBD1. CDR3 length: 15 residues. Trimming took 7 bases from V and 9 from J; bases not matched to a gene: 12. The germline V gene has CDR1 SNHLY and CDR2 FYNNEI. The CDR3 DNA is TGTGCCAGCACCACCACGGGACAGGGGATCAGTGAGCAGTTCTTC. This sequence encodes CASTTTGQGISEQFF.

The chain recombines TRBV20-1 with TRBJ2-1, with 9 bases fitting TRBD2. Germline V lookup: CDR1 DFQATT, CDR2 SNEGSKA (reference sequence). This CDR3 region has 13 residues. The ends lost 6 bases at V and 8 bases at J; junction bases unmatched: 8. The DNA of the CDR3 is TGCAGTGCCCCGGGACTAGCTGACGATGAGCAGTTCTTC. Amino acid sequence: CSAPGLADDEQFF.

The genes are TRBV2 and TRBJ2-2, with 7 bases matching TRBD2. V trimming: 5 bases; J trimming: 5 bases; junction bases outside the gene matches: 8. The CDR3 runs to 15 residues. Germline values: CDR1 SNHLY, CDR2 FYNNEI. The CDR3 sequence is CASSYGLVRTGELFF. The CDR3 DNA reads TGTGCCAGCAGTTACGGACTAGTGCGGACCGGGGAGCTGTTTTTT.

This chain connects TRBV7-8 to TRBJ2-3, with 10 bases identical to TRBD1. This CDR3 spans 16 amino acids. V shed 6 bases, J shed 2 bases, and the junction held 8 bases outside the gene matches. Germline loops: CDR1 SGHVS, CDR2 FQNEAQ. CDR3 region: CASRRQGAFNTDTQYF. CDR3 nucleotide sequence: TGTGCCAGCAGGCGACAGGGGGCTTTCAACACAGATACGCAGTATTTT. Based on the CDR3 plus reference TRBV7-8 and TRBJ2-3, the full variable domain is GAGVSQSPRYKVAKRGQDVALRCDPISGHVSLFWYQQALGQGPEFLTYFQNEAQLDKSGLPSDRFFAERPEGSVSTLKIQRTQQEDSAVYLCASRRQGAFNTDTQYFGPGTRLTVL.

The V and J genes are TRBV12-5 and TRBJ2-1, with a weak D call TRBD1 (6 bases). Germline V lookup: CDR1 LGHNT, CDR2 FRNRAP. This CDR3 spans 12 amino acids. Between the trimmed V and J ends, which lost 6 bases and 8 bases, there was a span of 11 bases. For the CDR3, the DNA is TGTGCTAGTGGCCCAGAGGGGGATGAGCAGTTCTTC. This gives the protein CASGPEGDEQFF.

This chain uses TRBV27 with TRBJ1-2, with D uncertain. This CDR3 comprises 14 residues. The germline V and J ends were trimmed by 1 base and 7 bases, with 13 bases remaining between them. Germline CDR1 is MNHEY and CDR2 is SMNVEV (reference sequence). CDR3 loop: CASSLLGIPSGYTF. CDR3 coding DNA: TGTGCCAGCAGTTTATTGGGTATCCCCTCTGGCTACACCTTC.

The J gene is TRBJ2-1, the V gene TRBV5-6; TRBD1 matches at 12 bases. Germline CDR1 SGHDT, CDR2 YYEEEE. J was trimmed by 7 bases and V by 4 bases; bases with no gene match: 6. This CDR3 is 15 amino acids long. The CDR3 bases are TGTGCCAGCAGCGGGGACAGGGGGCCTTGGAATGAGCAGTTCTTC. Protein product: CASSGDRGPWNEQFF.

The V gene is TRBV15, the J gene TRBJ2-3; no clear D. Germline values: CDR1 LNHNV, CDR2 YYDKDF (reference sequence). The CDR3 consists of 20 residues. V shed 0 bases and J shed 7 bases, with 29 bases lying between them. The CDR3 sequence: CATSRDHNPVAALTMNTQYF. In nucleotides, the CDR3 is TGTGCCACCAGCAGAGATCATAACCCGGTGGCGGCCCTCACAATGAATACGCAGTATTTT.